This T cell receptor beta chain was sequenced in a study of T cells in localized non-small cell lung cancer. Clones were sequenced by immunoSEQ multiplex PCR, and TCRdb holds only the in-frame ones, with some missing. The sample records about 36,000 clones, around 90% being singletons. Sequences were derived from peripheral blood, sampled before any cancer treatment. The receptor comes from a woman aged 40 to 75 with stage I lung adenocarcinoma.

CDR3: CASSEGRDTQYF. CDR3 in DNA: TGTGCCAGCAGTGAAGGGAGGGATACGCAGTATTTT. The rearrangement links TRBV2 to TRBJ2-3, with a tentative D call TRBD2 (5 bases). Germline V lookup: CDR1 SNHLY, CDR2 FYNNEI. V gave up 1 base and J gave up 6 bases, with 5 bases separating them. The CDR3 has 12 amino acids. Variable domain in full (rest from reference TRBV2 and TRBJ2-3): EPEVTQTPSHQVTQMGQEVILRCVPISNHLYFYWYRQILGQKVEFLVSFYNNEISEKSEIFDDQFSVERPDGSNFTLKIRSTKLEDSAMYFCASSEGRDTQYFGPGTRLTVL.